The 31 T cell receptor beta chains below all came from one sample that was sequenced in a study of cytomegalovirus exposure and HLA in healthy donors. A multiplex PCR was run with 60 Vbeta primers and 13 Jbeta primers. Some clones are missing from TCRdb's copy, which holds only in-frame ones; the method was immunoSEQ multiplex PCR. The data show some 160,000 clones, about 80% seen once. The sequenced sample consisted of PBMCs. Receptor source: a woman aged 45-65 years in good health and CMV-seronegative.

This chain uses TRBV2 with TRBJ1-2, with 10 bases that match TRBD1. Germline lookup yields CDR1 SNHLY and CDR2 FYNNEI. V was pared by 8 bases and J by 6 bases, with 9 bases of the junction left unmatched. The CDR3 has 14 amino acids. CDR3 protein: CASLEDRGADGYTF. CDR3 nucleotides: TGTGCCAGCCTGGAGGACAGGGGGGCCGATGGCTACACCTTC.

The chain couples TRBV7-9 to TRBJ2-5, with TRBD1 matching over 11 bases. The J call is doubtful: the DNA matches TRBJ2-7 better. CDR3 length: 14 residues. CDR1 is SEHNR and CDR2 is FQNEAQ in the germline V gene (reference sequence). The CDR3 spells CASSYWTGGHEQYF. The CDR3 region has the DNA TGTGCCAGCAGCTACTGGACAGGGGGCCACGAGCAGTACTTC.

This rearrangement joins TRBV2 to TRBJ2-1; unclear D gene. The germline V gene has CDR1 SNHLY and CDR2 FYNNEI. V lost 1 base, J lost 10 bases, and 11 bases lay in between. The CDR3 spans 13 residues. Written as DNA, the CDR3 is TGTGCCAGCAGTGAAGGCCTAGAGTCCGAGCAGTTCTTC. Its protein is CASSEGLESEQFF.

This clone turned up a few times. CDR3 sequence reads: CASSVGGNGNTGELFF. The CDR3, as DNA: TGTGCCAGCAGCGTAGGAGGGAACGGGAACACCGGGGAGCTGTTTTTT. This chain links TRBV9 with TRBJ2-2, with D tentatively TRBD2 (5 bases). CDR1 is SGDLS and CDR2 is YYNGEE in the germline V gene. Deletions cut 0 bases from V and 1 base from J, with 10 bases between. The CDR3 is made up of 16 amino acids.

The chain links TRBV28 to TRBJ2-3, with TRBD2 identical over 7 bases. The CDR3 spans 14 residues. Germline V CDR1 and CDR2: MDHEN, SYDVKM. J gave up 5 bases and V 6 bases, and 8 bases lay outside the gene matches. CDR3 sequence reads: CASSPDGREDTQYF. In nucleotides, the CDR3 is TGTGCCAGCAGCCCCGATGGGAGGGAAGATACGCAGTATTTT.

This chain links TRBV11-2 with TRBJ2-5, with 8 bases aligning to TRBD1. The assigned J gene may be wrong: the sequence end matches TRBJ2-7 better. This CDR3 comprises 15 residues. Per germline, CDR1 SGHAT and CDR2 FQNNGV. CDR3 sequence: CASRPPGQAHYEQYF. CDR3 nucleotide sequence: TGTGCCAGCAGGCCCCCGGGACAGGCTCACTACGAGCAGTACTTC.

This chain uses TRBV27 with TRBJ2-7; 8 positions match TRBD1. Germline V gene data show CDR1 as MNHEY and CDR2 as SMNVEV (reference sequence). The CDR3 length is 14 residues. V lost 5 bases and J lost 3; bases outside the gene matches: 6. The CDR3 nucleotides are TGTGCCAGCAGTCCCCGACAGGGGTACTACGAGCAGTACTTC. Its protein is CASSPRQGYYEQYF.

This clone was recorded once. This chain's CDR3 is CASSLAAGTSGGVQYF. CDR3 DNA sequence: TGTGCCAGCAGCTTAGCCGCCGGGACTAGCGGGGGGGTTCAGTACTTC. This chain uses TRBV7-6 with TRBJ2-4; 16 bases match TRBD2. Germline CDR1 is SGHVS and CDR2 is FNYEAQ. This CDR3 is 16 amino acids long. V lost 0 bases and J lost 11; bases outside the gene matches: 4.

CDR3 loop: CASSEGGLKYGYTF. The CDR3 DNA follows: TGTGCCAGCAGTGAGGGTGGGTTGAAGTATGGCTACACCTTC. The chain recombines TRBV28 with TRBJ1-2; no clear D gene. Germline CDR1 is MDHEN and CDR2 is SYDVKM. This CDR3 region has 14 residues. With 5 bases removed from V and 5 bases from J, the gap between germline ends came to 15 bases.

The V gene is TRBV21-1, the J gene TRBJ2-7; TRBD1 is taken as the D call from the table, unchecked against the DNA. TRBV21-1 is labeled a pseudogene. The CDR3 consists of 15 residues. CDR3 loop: CASIQESQGAYEQYF. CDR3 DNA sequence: TGTGCCAGCATCCAAGAATCACAGGGGGCCTACGAGCAGTACTTC.

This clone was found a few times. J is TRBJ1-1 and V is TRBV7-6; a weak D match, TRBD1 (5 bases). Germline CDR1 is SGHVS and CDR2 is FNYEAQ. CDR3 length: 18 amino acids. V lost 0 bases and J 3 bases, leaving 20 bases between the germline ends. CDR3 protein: CASSLAFKVETADTEAFF. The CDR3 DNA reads TGTGCCAGCAGCTTAGCGTTTAAGGTTGAGACAGCAGACACTGAAGCTTTCTTT.

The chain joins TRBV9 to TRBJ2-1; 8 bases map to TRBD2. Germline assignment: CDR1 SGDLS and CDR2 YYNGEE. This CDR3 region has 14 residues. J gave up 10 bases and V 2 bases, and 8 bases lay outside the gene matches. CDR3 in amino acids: CASSVGTSRGEQFF. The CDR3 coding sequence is TGTGCCAGCAGCGTCGGGACTAGTCGGGGCGAGCAGTTCTTC.

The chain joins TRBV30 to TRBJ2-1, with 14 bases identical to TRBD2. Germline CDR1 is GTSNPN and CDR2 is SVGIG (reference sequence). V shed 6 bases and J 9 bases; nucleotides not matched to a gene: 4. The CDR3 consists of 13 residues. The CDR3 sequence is CACGLAGGGEQFF. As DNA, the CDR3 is TGTGCCTGCGGACTAGCGGGAGGCGGTGAGCAGTTCTTC.

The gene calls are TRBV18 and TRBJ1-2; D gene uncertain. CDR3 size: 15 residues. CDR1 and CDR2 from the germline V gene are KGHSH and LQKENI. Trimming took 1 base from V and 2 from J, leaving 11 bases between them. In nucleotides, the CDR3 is TGTGCCAGCTCACCACAGAATGCGGGGAACTATGGCTACACCTTC. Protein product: CASSPQNAGNYGYTF.

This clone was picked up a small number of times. The CDR3 nucleotides read TGTGCCAGCAGTACAGGGGGCGGCTACACCTTC. Its protein is CASSTGGGYTF. The chain combines TRBV6-6 with TRBJ1-2; 9 bases are a match to TRBD1. CDR3 length: 11 residues. CDR1 is MNHNY and CDR2 is SVGAGI in the germline V gene (reference sequence). J lost 8 bases, V lost 5 bases, and 0 bases had no gene match.

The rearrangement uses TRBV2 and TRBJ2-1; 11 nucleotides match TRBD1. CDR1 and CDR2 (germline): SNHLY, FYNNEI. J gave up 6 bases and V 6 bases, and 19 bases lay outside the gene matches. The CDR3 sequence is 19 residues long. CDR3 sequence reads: CASRLPWGTGGPKPNEQFF. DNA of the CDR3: TGTGCCAGCAGGTTACCTTGGGGGACAGGGGGACCTAAACCCAATGAGCAGTTCTTC. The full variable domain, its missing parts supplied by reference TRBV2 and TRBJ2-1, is EPEVTQTPSHQVTQMGQEVILRCVPISNHLYFYWYRQILGQKVEFLVSFYNNEISEKSEIFDDQFSVERPDGSNFTLKIRSTKLEDSAMYFCASRLPWGTGGPKPNEQFFGPGTRLTVL.

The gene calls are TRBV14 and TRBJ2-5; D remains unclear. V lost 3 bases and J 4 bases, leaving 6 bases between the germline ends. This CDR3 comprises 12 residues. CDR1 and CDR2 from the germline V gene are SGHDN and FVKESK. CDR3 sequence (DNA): TGTGCCAGCAGCCAGCTAAGAGAGACCCAGTACTTC. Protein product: CASSQLRETQYF. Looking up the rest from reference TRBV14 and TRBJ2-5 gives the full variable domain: EAGVTQFPSHSVIEKGQTVTLRCDPISGHDNLYWYRRVMGKEIKFLLHFVKESKQDESGMPNNRFLAERTGGTYSTLKVQPAELEDSGVYFCASSQLRETQYFGPGTRLLVL.

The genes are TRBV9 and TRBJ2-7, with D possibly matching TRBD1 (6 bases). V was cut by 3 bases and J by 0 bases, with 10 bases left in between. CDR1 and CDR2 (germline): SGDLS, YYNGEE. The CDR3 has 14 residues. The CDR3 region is CASSGRDTSYEQYF. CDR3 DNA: TGTGCCAGCAGCGGCCGGGACACCTCCTACGAGCAGTACTTC.

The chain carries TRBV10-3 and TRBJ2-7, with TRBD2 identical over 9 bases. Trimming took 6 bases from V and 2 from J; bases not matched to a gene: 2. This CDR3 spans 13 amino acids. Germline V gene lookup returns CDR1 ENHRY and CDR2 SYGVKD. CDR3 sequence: CAIRGTSPYEQYF. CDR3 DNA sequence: TGTGCCATCAGGGGGACTAGCCCCTACGAGCAGTACTTC.

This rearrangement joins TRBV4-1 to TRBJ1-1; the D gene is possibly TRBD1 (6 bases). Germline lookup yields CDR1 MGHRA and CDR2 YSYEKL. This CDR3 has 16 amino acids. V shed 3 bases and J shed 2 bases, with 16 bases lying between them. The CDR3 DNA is TGCGCCAGCAGCCACATTTTGACAGGAGATAACACTGAAGCTTTCTTT. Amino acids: CASSHILTGDNTEAFF.

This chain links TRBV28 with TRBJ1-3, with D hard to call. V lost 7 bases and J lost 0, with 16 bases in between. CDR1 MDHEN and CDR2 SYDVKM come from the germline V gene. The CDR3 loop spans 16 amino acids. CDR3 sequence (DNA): TGTGCCAGCACCCCGGCGGCTTTACTCTCTGGAAACACCATATATTTT. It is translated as CASTPAALLSGNTIYF. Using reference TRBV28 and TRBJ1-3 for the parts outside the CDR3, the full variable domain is DVKVTQSSRYLVKRTGEKVFLECVQDMDHENMFWYRQDPGLGLRLIYFSYDVKMKEKGDIPEGYSVSREKKERFSLILESASTNQTSMYLCASTPAALLSGNTIYFGEGSWLTVV.

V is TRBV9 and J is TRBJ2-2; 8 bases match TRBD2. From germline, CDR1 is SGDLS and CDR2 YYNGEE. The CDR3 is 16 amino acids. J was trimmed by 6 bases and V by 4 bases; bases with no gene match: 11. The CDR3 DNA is TGTGCCAGCAGCCTCGGGACTAGTAGTTCTCCCGGGGAGCTGTTTTTT. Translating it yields CASSLGTSSSPGELFF.

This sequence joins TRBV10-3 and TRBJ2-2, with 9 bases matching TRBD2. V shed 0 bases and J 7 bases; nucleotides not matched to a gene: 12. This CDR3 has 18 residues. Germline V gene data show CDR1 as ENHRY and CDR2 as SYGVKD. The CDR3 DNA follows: TGTGCCATCAGTGAGTCATCGCTAGCGGGAAGGGCGGTCGGGGAGCTGTTTTTT. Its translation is CAISESSLAGRAVGELFF.

The CDR3 region has the DNA TGTGCCAGTAAGGGGGGGACAGGTGATCGGGACGAGCAGTACTTC. Amino acids: CASKGGTGDRDEQYF. V is TRBV19 and J is TRBJ2-7, with D perhaps matching TRBD1 (8 bases). This CDR3 region has 15 residues. Germline V CDR1 and CDR2: LNHDA, SQIVND (reference sequence). V was shortened by 7 bases and J by 5 bases, with 21 bases between the two germline ends.

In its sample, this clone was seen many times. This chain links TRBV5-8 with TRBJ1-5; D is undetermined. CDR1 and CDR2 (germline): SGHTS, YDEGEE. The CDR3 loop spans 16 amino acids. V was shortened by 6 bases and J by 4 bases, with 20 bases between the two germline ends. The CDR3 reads CASTPSGFLGNQPQHF. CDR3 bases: TGTGCCAGCACCCCGTCGGGGTTCTTGGGAAATCAGCCCCAGCATTTT.

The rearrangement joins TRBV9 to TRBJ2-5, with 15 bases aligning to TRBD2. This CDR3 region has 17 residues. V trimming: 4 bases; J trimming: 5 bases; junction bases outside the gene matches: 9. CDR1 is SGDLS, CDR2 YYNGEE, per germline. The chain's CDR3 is CASSRTSGRALVETQYF. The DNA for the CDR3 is TGTGCCAGCAGCCGGACTAGCGGGAGGGCTTTGGTGGAGACCCAGTACTTC.

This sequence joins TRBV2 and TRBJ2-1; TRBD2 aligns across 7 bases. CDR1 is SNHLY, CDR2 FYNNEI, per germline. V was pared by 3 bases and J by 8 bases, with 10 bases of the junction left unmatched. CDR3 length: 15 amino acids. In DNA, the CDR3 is TGTGCCAGCAGTGACACTAGCGTCCTGATCGATGAGCAGTTCTTC. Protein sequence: CASSDTSVLIDEQFF.

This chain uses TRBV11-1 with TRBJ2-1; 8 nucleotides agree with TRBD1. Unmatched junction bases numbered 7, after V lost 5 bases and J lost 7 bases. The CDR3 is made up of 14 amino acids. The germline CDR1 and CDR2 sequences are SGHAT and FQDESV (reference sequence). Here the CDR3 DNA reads TGTGCCAGCAGCCCTCAGGGGGCGCAAAATGAGCAGTTCTTC. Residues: CASSPQGAQNEQFF.

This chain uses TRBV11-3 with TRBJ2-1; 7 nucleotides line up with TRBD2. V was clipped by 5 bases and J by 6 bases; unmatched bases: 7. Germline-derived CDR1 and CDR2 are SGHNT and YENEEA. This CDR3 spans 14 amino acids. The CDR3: CASSPLRGVNEQFF. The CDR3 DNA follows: TGTGCCAGCAGCCCCCTCCGGGGGGTCAATGAGCAGTTCTTC.

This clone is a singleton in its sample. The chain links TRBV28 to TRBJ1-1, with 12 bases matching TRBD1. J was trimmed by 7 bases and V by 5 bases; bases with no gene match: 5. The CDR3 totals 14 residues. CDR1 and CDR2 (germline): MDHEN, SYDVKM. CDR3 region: CASSPGTGGVEAFF. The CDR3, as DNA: TGTGCCAGCAGTCCCGGGACAGGGGGCGTTGAAGCTTTCTTT.

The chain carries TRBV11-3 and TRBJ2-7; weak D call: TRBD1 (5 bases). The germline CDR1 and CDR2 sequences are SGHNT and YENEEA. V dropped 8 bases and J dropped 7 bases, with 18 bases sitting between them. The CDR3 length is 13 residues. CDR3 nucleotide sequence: TGTGCCAGCGGATACTACAGGCCTCGGGAGCAGTACTTC. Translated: CASGYYRPREQYF.